What follows describes a single TCR beta chain. V lost 3 bases to trimming and J lost 4 bases; unmatched junction nucleotides: 4. This CDR3 contains 14 residues. CDR1 is SGHRS, CDR2 YFSETQ, per germline. The source of the sample is a study of cytomegalovirus exposure and HLA in healthy donors. It was with 60 Vbeta and 13 Jbeta primers that the PCR ran. Authors' methods: Later reanalysis found tens of millions of unique TCR beta chains, around 9.9 million of them shared. Some clones are missing from TCRdb's copy, which holds only in-frame ones; the method was immunoSEQ multiplex PCR. V and J calls and clone size come straight from that table; D and trimming were deduced from the DNA. The sample contains approximately 67,000 clones, approximately 67% of which appear only once.

This TCR derives from a woman in her thirties in good health and CMV-seronegative. Sequencing was carried out using PBMCs. The gene calls are TRBV5-1 and TRBJ2-5; 9 nucleotides align to TRBD1. The CDR3 loop is CASSWKDRGETQYF. The CDR3 DNA follows: TGCGCCAGCAGCTGGAAGGACAGGGGAGAGACCCAGTACTTC.